Below are 23 T cell receptor beta chains sequenced from a single sample in a study of T cell changes during pregnancy in multiple sclerosis. Here immunoSEQ multiplex PCR was the method, and the copy in TCRdb shows in-frame clones only, minus some. Among around 40,000 clones listed, about 90% were seen once. The source material was CD4+ T cells from peripheral blood mononuclear cells, sampled in the third trimester of pregnancy. These receptor sequences come from a female donor with multiple sclerosis, enrolled in a pregnancy study.

The CDR3 spells CASSLLARALQETQYF. CDR3 coding DNA: TGTGCCAGCAGTTTATTGGCCAGGGCCCTCCAAGAGACCCAGTACTTC. This chain uses TRBV28 with TRBJ2-5; TRBD1 is a possible D gene (5 bases). Trimming removed 1 base at V and 1 base at J, with 13 bases between. Germline V gene lookup returns CDR1 MDHEN and CDR2 SYDVKM. This CDR3 is 16 amino acids long.

The genes are TRBV12-5 and TRBJ2-1, with 13 nucleotides matching TRBD2. The CDR3 contains 16 residues. Trimming took 1 base from V and 5 from J; bases not matched to a gene: 2. Germline assignment: CDR1 LGHNT and CDR2 FRNRAP. The CDR3 bases are TGTGCTAGTGGTTTGGCCGGACTAGCGGGGGACAATGAGCAGTTCTTC. Translating it yields CASGLAGLAGDNEQFF. The full variable domain, completed using reference TRBV12-5 and TRBJ2-1, is DARVTQTPRHKVTEMGQEVTMRCQPILGHNTVFWYRQTMMQGLELLAYFRNRAPLDDSGMPKDRFSAEMPDATLATLKIQPSEPRDSAVYFCASGLAGLAGDNEQFFGPGTRLTVL.

V gene TRBV7-9 combines with J gene TRBJ2-7; no definite D call. The CDR3 has 15 amino acids. Germline-derived CDR1 and CDR2 are SEHNR and FQNEAQ (reference sequence). V dropped 1 base and J dropped 1 base, with 11 bases sitting between them. CDR3 sequence (DNA): TGTGCCAGCAGCTTAGTTGCGGCTGATTCCTACGAGCAGTACTTC. It encodes CASSLVAADSYEQYF. Filled out from reference TRBV7-9 and TRBJ2-7, the complete variable domain reads DTGVSQNPRHKITKRGQNVTFRCDPISEHNRLYWYRQTLGQGPEFLTYFQNEAQLEKSRLLSDRFSAERPKGSFSTLEIQRTEQGDSAMYLCASSLVAADSYEQYFGPGTRLTVT.

V is TRBV18 and J is TRBJ1-5, with 10 bases identical to TRBD1. Germline values: CDR1 KGHSH, CDR2 LQKENI. CDR3 length: 17 residues. Trimming at V came to 3 bases and at J to 6 bases, leaving 11 bases not matched to a gene. CDR3 DNA sequence: TGTGCCAGCTCACCCCCGATCGGGACAGGGGAGTCTCAGCCCCAGCATTTT. Amino acid sequence: CASSPPIGTGESQPQHF.

The chain joins TRBV28 to TRBJ2-1; 10 bases map to TRBD1. CDR1 and CDR2 from the germline V gene are MDHEN and SYDVKM. CDR3 size: 16 residues. The V segment lost 6 bases and the J segment 5 bases; nucleotides outside the gene matches: 10. CDR3 protein: CASSSFDRGLDNEQFF. In nucleotides, the CDR3 is TGTGCCAGCAGCTCCTTCGACAGGGGGCTTGACAATGAGCAGTTCTTC.

This clone turned up a few times. This rearrangement joins TRBV7-3 to TRBJ2-7; 8 bases are shared with TRBD1. The CDR3 is 13 amino acids. CDR1 and CDR2 (germline): SGHTA, FQGTGA. V dropped 3 bases and J dropped 6; count of bases not matched to a gene: 4. The DNA for the CDR3 is TGTGCCAGCAGCTTTGGACAGGGCCGCGAGCAGTACTTC. This gives the protein CASSFGQGREQYF.

V and J are TRBV10-3 and TRBJ1-2; 11 bases agree with TRBD1. Germline assignment: CDR1 ENHRY and CDR2 SYGVKD. The CDR3 is made up of 16 amino acids. The V and J ends lost 6 bases and 3 bases, in that order; junction bases with no gene match: 9. The CDR3 sequence: CAISGQGALMDYGYTF. CDR3 DNA: TGTGCCATCAGCGGACAGGGGGCTTTAATGGACTATGGCTACACCTTC.

The V and J genes are TRBV5-1 and TRBJ1-2; D perhaps matches TRBD1 (6 bases). The CDR3 length is 14 residues. Germline V gives CDR1 SGHRS, CDR2 YFSETQ. Between the trimmed V and J ends, which lost 4 bases and 6 bases, there was a span of 16 bases. Here the CDR3 DNA reads TGCGCCAGCAGCCCACGGACAGAGGCTAATGGCTACACCTTC. Its translation is CASSPRTEANGYTF.

This clone occurred once. This sequence joins TRBV7-2 and TRBJ2-7; maybe TRBD1 (6 bases). The germline gives CDR1 SGHTA, CDR2 FQGNSA. This CDR3 region has 17 residues. V was shortened by 5 bases and J by 2 bases, with 22 bases between the two germline ends. CDR3 sequence (DNA): TGTGCCAGCAGCCCCCCCTTCGGCCGGGACACCCCCTACGAGCAGTACTTC. Amino acid sequence: CASSPPFGRDTPYEQYF. The entire variable domain, with the rest obtained from reference TRBV7-2 and TRBJ2-7, is as follows: GAGVSQSPSNKVTEKGKDVELRCDPISGHTALYWYRQSLGQGLEFLIYFQGNSAPDKSGLPSDRFSAERTGGSVSTLTIQRTQQEDSAVYLCASSPPFGRDTPYEQYFGPGTRLTVT.

This rearrangement joins TRBV30 to TRBJ2-5; TRBD1 matches 9 bases. J was trimmed by 5 bases and V by 1 base; bases with no gene match: 2. The CDR3 covers 13 residues. CDR1 and CDR2 (germline): GTSNPN, SVGIG (reference sequence). The CDR3 here is CAWSATGGETQYF. The CDR3 nucleotides are TGTGCCTGGAGTGCGACAGGGGGTGAGACCCAGTACTTC.

The chain carries TRBV5-1 and TRBJ2-3; weak D call: TRBD2 (6 bases). Germline V CDR1 and CDR2: SGHRS, YFSETQ. Trimming removed 0 bases from V and 0 bases from J, with 11 bases in between. The CDR3 contains 16 residues. As DNA, the CDR3 is TGCGCCAGCAGCTTGGCCGCAGGGACTAGCACAGATACGCAGTATTTT. It is translated as CASSLAAGTSTDTQYF.

The chain employs TRBV27 and TRBJ1-1, with a tentative D call TRBD1 (5 bases). Germline lookup yields CDR1 MNHEY and CDR2 SMNVEV (reference sequence). The CDR3 totals 14 residues. V lost 3 bases, J lost 5 bases, and 13 bases lay in between. The chain's CDR3 is CASSLASRDTEAFF. The CDR3 DNA sequence: TGTGCCAGCAGTTTGGCGTCCAGGGATACTGAAGCTTTCTTT.

This sequence joins TRBV5-6 and TRBJ1-2, with unresolved D. The V and J ends lost 0 bases and 7 bases respectively, with 4 bases between them. The CDR3 covers 11 residues. Germline assignment: CDR1 SGHDT and CDR2 YYEEEE. The CDR3 spells CASSLEAGYTF. Here the CDR3 DNA reads TGTGCCAGCAGCTTGGAAGCTGGCTACACCTTC.

This clone was observed a single time. This sequence joins TRBV2 and TRBJ1-2; perhaps TRBD1 as D (6 bases). This CDR3 has 12 residues. Germline V gene data show CDR1 as SNHLY and CDR2 as FYNNEI. V was shortened by 9 bases and J by 4 bases, with 12 bases between the two germline ends. Here the CDR3 DNA reads TGTGCCAGACAGGGCCAAAGCTATGGCTACACCTTC. It specifies CARQGQSYGYTF.

The V call is TRBV5-4, the J call TRBJ1-1; a possible D gene is TRBD1 (5 bases). Germline values: CDR1 SGHNT, CDR2 YYREEE (reference sequence). The CDR3 has 14 amino acids. The V end lost 1 base, the J end lost 0 bases, and 7 bases lay between the germline ends. The CDR3 nucleotides are TGTGCCAGCAGCTTGCAGGGTGTGAACACTGAAGCTTTCTTT. It specifies CASSLQGVNTEAFF.

V usage is TRBV11-2 and J usage is TRBJ2-7; 9 nucleotides agree with TRBD1. There are 15 residues in the CDR3. Germline CDR1 is SGHAT and CDR2 is FQNNGV. V was pared by 1 base and J by 2 bases, with 3 bases of the junction left unmatched. The CDR3 bases are TGTGCCAGCAGCTTAGGAGGGACAGGGACCTACGAGCAGTACTTC. Protein: CASSLGGTGTYEQYF.

V gene TRBV28 combines with J gene TRBJ2-7, with 9 bases that match TRBD1. Germline loops: CDR1 MDHEN, CDR2 SYDVKM. This CDR3 has 15 residues. J was trimmed by 2 bases and V by 6 bases; bases with no gene match: 8. The CDR3 region has the DNA TGTGCCAGCAGCTCAATAGGACAGGGGACCTACGAGCAGTACTTC. This sequence encodes CASSSIGQGTYEQYF.

The chain joins TRBV30 to TRBJ2-3, with 9 bases aligning to TRBD2. CDR1 and CDR2 from the germline V gene are GTSNPN and SVGIG (reference sequence). The CDR3 is made up of 15 amino acids. J gave up 4 bases and V 1 base, and 6 bases lay outside the gene matches. The CDR3 spells CAWSGGGRAADTQYF. The CDR3 nucleotides read TGTGCCTGGAGTGGGGGCGGGAGGGCCGCAGATACGCAGTATTTT.

The chain links TRBV7-3 to TRBJ1-2; no clear D. This CDR3 contains 15 residues. Looked up from germline, CDR1 is SGHTA and CDR2 is FQGTGA. Trimming shortened V by 0 bases and J by 1 base, and 9 bases separated the two germline ends. The CDR3 DNA reads as TGTGCCAGCAGCTTAACGGCACGGGGTAACTATGGCTACACCTTC. Its translation: CASSLTARGNYGYTF.

This clone was seen only once. The chain is built from TRBV30 and TRBJ2-3; 9 bases fit TRBD1. Germline CDR1 reads GTSNPN; CDR2 reads SVGIG (reference sequence). J was trimmed by 3 bases and V by 0 bases; bases with no gene match: 4. The CDR3 covers 15 residues. The DNA for the CDR3 is TGTGCCTGGAGTGTTGGGACAGGGAGAACAGATACGCAGTATTTT. Protein sequence: CAWSVGTGRTDTQYF.

V usage is TRBV2 and J usage is TRBJ2-6, with no clear D. V shed 7 bases and J shed 0 bases, with 7 bases lying between them. The CDR3 is 14 amino acids. The germline CDR1 and CDR2 sequences are SNHLY and FYNNEI. The CDR3 DNA is TGTGCCAGCATCTTAGTCTCTGGGGCCAACGTCCTGACTTTC. The encoded protein is CASILVSGANVLTF.

The V and J genes are TRBV11-2 and TRBJ2-1; 7 nucleotides agree with TRBD2. This CDR3 is built from 15 residues. Losses at the gene ends were 4 bases for V and 4 bases for J; bases not matched to a gene: 7. In germline, CDR1 is SGHAT, CDR2 FQNNGV. The DNA for the CDR3 is TGTGCCAGCAGCTCTTACGCCGGGAGGTACAATGAGCAGTTCTTC. Translation: CASSSYAGRYNEQFF.

This sequence joins TRBV7-9 and TRBJ2-4, with D perhaps matching TRBD2 (6 bases). Germline values: CDR1 SEHNR, CDR2 FQNEAQ (reference sequence). The ends were cut back, 5 bases at V and 1 base at J, with 12 bases in the middle. The CDR3 is made up of 15 amino acids. The CDR3 DNA reads TGTGCCAGCAGCAAGAGTGGAGGGGCCAAAAACATTCAGTACTTC. Amino acid sequence: CASSKSGGAKNIQYF.